The present entry profiles one T cell receptor beta chain with its context. This sample is drawn from a study of blood T cell repertoires in COVID-19. In the study overall: Specimens from acute and convalescent COVID-19 originated in the United States, Italy and Spain. PBMCs, B-cell-depleted T cells, or T cells provided the cDNA or gDNA that made up the material.

The CDR3 runs 15 residues. V shed 3 bases and J shed 8 bases, with 19 bases lying between them. Germline loops: CDR1 LNHNV, CDR2 YYDKDF (reference sequence). This table comes from immunoSEQ multiplex PCR, and its TCRdb copy is limited to in-frame clones, with some not included. The sample lists approximately 150,000 clones, 83% occurring once. The J gene is TRBJ1-2, the V gene TRBV15; D gene unclear. Sequencing used peripheral blood. The TCR was taken from a woman between 70 and 85 years old who had recovered from COVID-19. CDR3 DNA: TGTGCCACCAGCAGGGAGCGTGGAGGACCTGGGGGCTACACCTTC. This codes for CATSRERGGPGGYTF.